A single sample is the source of the 13 T cell receptor beta chains below, sequenced in a study of cytomegalovirus exposure and HLA in healthy donors. PCR involved 60 Vbeta and 13 Jbeta primers. Assay used: immunoSEQ multiplex PCR; TCRdb lists only in-frame clones, some missing. The repertoire has 120,000 to 150,000 clones, about 73% of them found once; the top ten carry around 2.9%. Sequenced material: PBMCs. These receptors originate from a middle-aged man in good health and CMV-seropositive.

This clone was detected once. The chain is built from TRBV10-1 and TRBJ2-1; no clear D. Between the trimmed V and J ends, which lost 3 bases and 7 bases, there was a span of 7 bases. CDR1 WNHNN and CDR2 SYGVQD come from the germline V gene (reference sequence). This CDR3 comprises 12 residues. Here the CDR3 DNA reads TGCGCCAGCAGTGAAAACAGAAATGAGCAGTTCTTC. It yields the protein CASSENRNEQFF.

V and J are TRBV10-1 and TRBJ1-1; the match to TRBD1 covers 7 bases. The CDR3 is 14 residues long. The germline gives CDR1 WNHNN, CDR2 SYGVQD (reference sequence). J gave up 1 base and V 6 bases, and 5 bases lay outside the gene matches. The CDR3 DNA sequence: TGCGCCAGCAGGAGGACAGGACGGAACACTGAAGCTTTCTTT. Amino acids: CASRRTGRNTEAFF.

The genes are TRBV5-4 and TRBJ1-2; tentative D call: TRBD1 (5 bases). CDR3 length: 17 residues. Germline V lookup: CDR1 SGHNT, CDR2 YYREEE (reference sequence). V gave up 0 bases and J gave up 8 bases, with 23 bases separating them. CDR3 nucleotides: TGTGCCAGCAGCTTGGAAAGGACGGACAACAGCAACAGAGGCTACACCTTC. This sequence encodes CASSLERTDNSNRGYTF.

The chain has TRBV7-9 and TRBJ2-1, with 7 positions matching TRBD2. The CDR3 is made up of 16 amino acids. The V gene's germline CDR1 is SEHNR and CDR2 FQNEAQ (reference sequence). Unmatched junction bases numbered 6, after V lost 1 base and J lost 3 bases. The CDR3 DNA is TGTGCCAGCAGCTTAGGGCCGGGAGGAAACTACAATGAGCAGTTCTTC. Translating it yields CASSLGPGGNYNEQFF. Looking up the rest from reference TRBV7-9 and TRBJ2-1 gives the full variable domain: DTGVSQNPRHKITKRGQNVTFRCDPISEHNRLYWYRQTLGQGPEFLTYFQNEAQLEKSRLLSDRFSAERPKGSFSTLEIQRTEQGDSAMYLCASSLGPGGNYNEQFFGPGTRLTVL.

This clone was picked up one time. The chain recombines TRBV5-4 with TRBJ2-5, with 8 positions matching TRBD2. Near its end, the DNA agrees better with TRBJ2-7, so the J call may be wrong. This CDR3 is built from 16 residues. CDR1 and CDR2 (germline): SGHNT, YYREEE (reference sequence). CDR3 region: CASSMSGGNYGYEQYF. DNA of the CDR3: TGTGCCAGCAGCATGAGCGGGGGAAACTACGGCTACGAGCAGTACTTC.

V is TRBV5-6 and J is TRBJ2-5; 9 bases agree with TRBD2. The germline V gene encodes CDR1 SGHDT and CDR2 YYEEEE. There are 16 residues in the CDR3. Unmatched junction bases numbered 12, after V lost 4 bases and J lost 5 bases. Here the CDR3 DNA reads TGTGCCAGCAGCCCCCTCGGTAGCGGGAGTTTTGAGACCCAGTACTTC. It yields the protein CASSPLGSGSFETQYF.

V is TRBV27 and J is TRBJ1-1; the D gene is possibly TRBD1 (5 bases). Germline loops: CDR1 MNHEY, CDR2 SMNVEV (reference sequence). Trimming left V 6 bases short and J 6 bases short, with 17 bases between. The CDR3 is made up of 14 amino acids. The chain's CDR3 is CASSRASGKSEAFF. The CDR3 coding sequence is TGTGCCAGCAGCCGGGCCTCAGGGAAGTCTGAAGCTTTCTTT.

This clone has a handful of counts. This chain joins TRBV28 and TRBJ1-6; TRBD1 matches 9 bases. Trimming took 8 bases from V and 7 from J; bases not matched to a gene: 12. The CDR3 loop spans 16 amino acids. The germline V gene has CDR1 MDHEN and CDR2 SYDVKM. CDR3 DNA sequence: TGTGCCAGCCACCCTGGGACAGGGCATAGCAATTCACCCCTCCACTTT. Amino acids: CASHPGTGHSNSPLHF.

V is TRBV11-2 and J is TRBJ1-1; D is unresolved. This CDR3 has 15 amino acids. Germline CDR1 is SGHAT and CDR2 is FQNNGV. V was pared by 8 bases and J by 0 bases, with 16 bases between. The CDR3 protein is CASFRAGPVNTEAFF. Here the CDR3 DNA reads TGTGCCAGCTTCCGGGCGGGCCCTGTGAACACTGAAGCTTTCTTT.

The CDR3 sequence: CASSPGQVAYEQYF. CDR3 nucleotide sequence: TGTGCCAGCAGCCCCGGACAGGTGGCCTACGAGCAGTACTTC. The chain joins TRBV27 to TRBJ2-7; 7 bases fit TRBD1. V was pared by 6 bases and J by 2 bases, with 7 bases of the junction left unmatched. Germline values: CDR1 MNHEY, CDR2 SMNVEV (reference sequence). CDR3 length: 14 amino acids.

The chain joins TRBV6-5 to TRBJ2-4; D is unclear. The CDR3 is 14 amino acids. V was pared by 5 bases and J by 3 bases, with 11 bases between. Germline V gene sequence: CDR1 MNHEY, CDR2 SVGAGI. CDR3 amino acids: CASSVGLGKNIQYF. The DNA for the CDR3 is TGTGCCAGCAGTGTCGGTCTAGGCAAAAACATTCAGTACTTC.

The chain carries TRBV4-2 and TRBJ2-7; 10 bases line up with TRBD2. Germline CDR1 is LGHNA and CDR2 is YNFKEQ. V was pared by 0 bases and J by 4 bases, with 9 bases of the junction left unmatched. CDR3 length: 17 amino acids. Written as DNA, the CDR3 is TGTGCCAGCAGCCAAGATCGGTCAGCGGGAGGGCAGTACGAGCAGTACTTC. Its translation is CASSQDRSAGGQYEQYF.

The chain employs TRBV11-3 and TRBJ2-5; weak D call: TRBD1 (5 bases). With 3 bases removed from V and 3 bases from J, the gap between germline ends came to 8 bases. Germline CDR1 is SGHNT and CDR2 is YENEEA. The CDR3 covers 13 residues. CDR3 sequence: CASSLGREETQYF. CDR3 in DNA: TGTGCCAGCAGCTTGGGCAGGGAAGAGACCCAGTACTTC.